The 8 T cell receptor beta chains below all came from one sample that was sequenced in a study of T cell clonotyping in hematopoietic cell transplantation. TCRdb's copy holds only in-frame clones and misses some; the assay was immunoSEQ multiplex PCR. The sample yields 10,000 to 15,000 clones, 75% to 95% seen once. The sequenced material came from peripheral blood mononuclear cells. These receptors came from a man aged 25 to 40 in good health. Some clones in this sample may be carry-over from other donors' samples.

In this sample, this clone turned up a few times. The chain joins TRBV5-1 to TRBJ2-7, with TRBD1 identical over 9 bases. The V and J ends lost 4 bases and 0 bases, in that order; junction bases with no gene match: 8. The length of the CDR3 is 16 residues. The germline gives CDR1 SGHRS, CDR2 YFSETQ. This CDR3 reads CASSVSGTGPSYEQYF. CDR3 coding DNA: TGCGCCAGCAGCGTATCCGGGACAGGGCCCTCCTACGAGCAGTACTTC.

J is TRBJ2-1 and V is TRBV25-1, with TRBD2 matching over 8 bases. This CDR3 contains 15 residues. From germline, CDR1 is MGHDK and CDR2 SYGVNS. Unmatched junction bases numbered 6, after V lost 2 bases and J lost 6 bases. The CDR3 bases are TGTGCCAGCAGTGAAATGGGGCTAGCGGGCAATGAGCAGTTCTTC. It translates to CASSEMGLAGNEQFF.

The chain recombines TRBV5-1 with TRBJ1-1; TRBD1 matches 9 bases. V trimming: 4 bases; J trimming: 0 bases; junction bases outside the gene matches: 4. This CDR3 contains 15 residues. Germline V gene data show CDR1 as SGHRS and CDR2 as YFSETQ. The CDR3 region has the DNA TGCGCCAGCAGCCCAAGACAGGGGGTGAACACTGAAGCTTTCTTT. Translated, it gives CASSPRQGVNTEAFF. The variable domain in full, completed from reference TRBV5-1 and TRBJ1-1, reads KAGVTQTPRYLIKTRGQQVTLSCSPISGHRSVSWYQQTPGQGLQFLFEYFSETQRNKGNFPGRFSGRQFSNSRSEMNVSTLELGDSALYLCASSPRQGVNTEAFFGQGTRLTVV.

The rearrangement links TRBV29-1 to TRBJ2-3; weak D call: TRBD2 (6 bases). Germline CDR1 is SQVTM and CDR2 is ANQGSEA. The CDR3 totals 14 residues. V was cut by 7 bases and J by 8 bases, with 22 bases left in between. The CDR3 DNA reads as TGCAGCGCCCGCGGTACGGGAGACGGGGGTACGCAGTATTTT. Translating gives CSARGTGDGGTQYF.

As DNA, the CDR3 is TGTGCCAGCAGTGAAAACGCCGCTCGACAGGTTATTTACAATCAGCCCCAGCATTTT. Protein: CASSENAARQVIYNQPQHF. V usage is TRBV6-1 and J usage is TRBJ1-5, with a weak D call TRBD1 (6 bases). Germline V lookup: CDR1 MNHNS, CDR2 SASEGT. The length of the CDR3 is 19 residues. Trimming removed 2 bases at V and 3 bases at J, with 23 bases between.

V and J are TRBV28 and TRBJ2-5; 10 nucleotides match TRBD1. J gave up 5 bases and V 1 base, and 13 bases lay outside the gene matches. The CDR3 covers 18 residues. Germline-derived CDR1 and CDR2 are MDHEN and SYDVKM. CDR3 loop: CASSLLGRGQGFVETQYF. For the CDR3, the DNA is TGTGCCAGCAGTTTATTGGGTCGGGGACAGGGGTTTGTTGAGACCCAGTACTTC. The entire variable domain, with the rest obtained from reference TRBV28 and TRBJ2-5, is as follows: DVKVTQSSRYLVKRTGEKVFLECVQDMDHENMFWYRQDPGLGLRLIYFSYDVKMKEKGDIPEGYSVSREKKERFSLILESASTNQTSMYLCASSLLGRGQGFVETQYFGPGTRLLVL.

This chain uses TRBV6-5 with TRBJ2-7; 10 bases agree with TRBD1. CDR3 length equals 14 residues. Germline V lookup: CDR1 MNHEY, CDR2 SVGAGI. The trim removed 2 bases at V and 7 bases at J, leaving 5 bases unmatched. The CDR3 bases are TGTGCCAGCAGTTACGGGACAGGGGCCCTTGAGCAGTACTTC. It yields the protein CASSYGTGALEQYF.

This rearrangement joins TRBV6-1 to TRBJ1-4; 8 bases agree with TRBD1. J gave up 8 bases and V 1 base, and 3 bases lay outside the gene matches. Germline assignment: CDR1 MNHNS and CDR2 SASEGT. CDR3 size: 14 residues. In nucleotides, the CDR3 is TGTGCCAGCAGTGAAGGGACAGGGCACGAAAAACTGTTTTTT. Amino acids: CASSEGTGHEKLFF.